This T cell receptor beta chain was sequenced during a study of T cells in Graves' hyperthyroidism and ophthalmopathy. Patients were excluded because of uncontrolled infection, other autoimmune disease, pregnancy or lactation. This clonotype was recorded many times. What it binds is unknown. Regions amplified from RNA transcripts were the TCR beta CDR3 regions. With the HTBI primer set, the TCR CDR3 went through a first round of RT-PCR. Via MiXCR, TCRdb re-called the multiplex PCR reads, giving one row per CDR3 protein. The sample yields a few hundred thousand distinct CDR3 sequences, around 16% seen once. The CDR3 totals 15 residues. The V and J ends lost 0 bases and 3 bases respectively, with 13 bases between them. Germline V gene sequence: CDR1 DFQATT, CDR2 SNEGSKA (reference sequence). Study observations and caveats: Onset of ophthalmopathy came a median approximately 6.5 months after the model predicted it.

This TCR came from a woman in her 30s with Graves' hyperthyroidism. The sample comprised blood. The chain has TRBV20-1 and TRBJ2-3; tentatively, D is TRBD1 (7 bases). CDR3 protein: CSARDFAGQTDTQYF. The CDR3 region has the DNA TGCAGTGCTAGAGATTTTGCGGGACAGACAGATACGCAGTATTTT.